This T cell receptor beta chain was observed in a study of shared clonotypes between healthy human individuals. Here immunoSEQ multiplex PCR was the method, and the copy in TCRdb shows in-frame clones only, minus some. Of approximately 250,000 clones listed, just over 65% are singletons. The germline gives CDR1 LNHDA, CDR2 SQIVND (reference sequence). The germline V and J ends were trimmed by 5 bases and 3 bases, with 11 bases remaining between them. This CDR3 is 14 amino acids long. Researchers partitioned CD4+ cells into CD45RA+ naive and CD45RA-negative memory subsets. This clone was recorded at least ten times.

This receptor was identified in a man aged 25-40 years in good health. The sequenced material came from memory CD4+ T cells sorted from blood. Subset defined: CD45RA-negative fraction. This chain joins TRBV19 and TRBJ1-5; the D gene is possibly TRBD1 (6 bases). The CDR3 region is CASSFTGPNQPQHF. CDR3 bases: TGTGCCAGTAGTTTCACAGGGCCCAATCAGCCCCAGCATTTT.